This TCR beta chain was sequenced for a study of T cells in Graves' hyperthyroidism and ophthalmopathy. Study conclusions and caveats: Most thyroid-expanded clonotypes above 0.001 were also found in blood.

Using RNA transcripts as the source, TCR beta CDR3 regions were amplified. An initial round of RT-PCR targeting the TCR CDR3 relied on the HTBI primer set. TCRdb re-called the multiplex PCR reads with MiXCR, one entry per CDR3 protein. The sample lists under 350,000 distinct CDR3 sequences, over 15% seen once, with around 61% in the top ten. This clonotype has a handful of counts. Its antigen is not identified. This sequence may be a read error, since a much larger clone differs from it by one base. This CDR3 spans 14 amino acids. The germline V gene has CDR1 GTSNPN and CDR2 SVGIG (reference sequence).

The TCR originated in a woman aged 60-75 years with Graves' ophthalmopathy. Sequencing was performed on blood. The chain is built from TRBV30 and TRBJ2-7, with a tentative D call TRBD1 (5 bases). The CDR3 is CAWSVTGRSCEQYF. CDR3 nucleotide sequence: TGTGCCTGGAGTGTAACAGGCCGCTCCTGCGAGCAGTACTTC.